The clone carrying this T cell receptor beta chain was seen a handful of times. The assay was immunoSEQ multiplex PCR, and TCRdb's table has in-frame clones only and misses some. The sample lists under 200,000 clones, approximately 90% occurring once. Germline assignment: CDR1 MDHEN and CDR2 SYDVKM. Trimming stripped 6 bases from V and 5 bases from J, with 6 bases between. The CDR3 totals 11 residues. The data belong to a study of blood T cell repertoires in COVID-19. Background on the study: From the United States, Italy and Spain came samples of acute and convalescent COVID-19. T cells, B-cell-depleted T cells, or PBMCs supplied cDNA or gDNA.

The specimen was peripheral blood. The sequence was collected from a man aged 50-59 years with acute or convalescent COVID-19. This chain uses TRBV28 with TRBJ2-3, with D unclear. CDR3 bases: TGTGCCAGCAGCCAGGAAGATACGCAGTATTTT. It encodes CASSQEDTQYF.